Listed below are T cell receptor beta chains from one sample, sequenced in a study of CD8 T cells in ankylosing spondylitis. In TCRdb, the 5' RACE reads were re-called with MiXCR into one record per CDR3 protein. Of 190,000 or so distinct CDR3 sequences listed, roughly 13% are singletons. Sequencing was performed on blood, either unsorted or a sorted T cell fraction (not recorded which). The source is a male donor with ankylosing spondylitis or in good health (not recorded which). Both conserved end residues are part of each CDR3. D genes are given only for firm matches. A clone size is listed for some rows: how often the clone was seen (once, few, many), or a class if it is expanded.

>TRBV3-1|few|TRBD2|TRBJ2-5|16
CASSQELAEYQETQYF
TGTGCCAGCAGCCAAGAACTAGCGGAGTACCAAGAGACCCAGTACTTC
>TRBV3-1|-|-|TRBJ2-5|14
CASSQDPEGETQYF
TGTGCCAGCAGCCAAGATCCGGAGGGAGAGACCCAGTACTTC
>TRBV19|-|TRBD1|TRBJ2-7|14
CASSMGTGEYEQYF
TGTGCCAGTAGTATGGGGACAGGAGAATACGAGCAGTACTTC
>TRBV7-9|few|TRBD1|TRBJ2-7|17
CASSLVGQGESSYEQYF
TGTGCCAGCAGCTTAGTAGGACAGGGCGAAAGCTCCTACGAGCAGTACTTC
>TRBV9|-|-|TRBJ2-7|16
CASSVAPLAGSYEQYF
TGTGCCAGCAGCGTAGCCCCTTTGGCGGGATCCTACGAGCAGTACTTC
>TRBV5-1|-|-|TRBJ1-1|14
CASSLGDSPTEAFF
TGCGCCAGCAGCTTGGGGGATTCTCCCACTGAAGCTTTCTTT
>TRBV6-6|few|-|TRBJ2-7|13
CASSPGTFGEQYF
TGTGCCAGCAGCCCCGGGACCTTTGGCGAGCAGTACTTC
>TRBV4-1|-|-|TRBJ1-5|15
CASSQQSNSNQPQHF
TGCGCCAGCAGCCAACAAAGTAATAGCAATCAGCCCCAGCATTTT
>TRBV6-1|few|-|TRBJ2-7|15
CASRANSGSADEQYF
TGTGCCAGCAGGGCGAATTCGGGGAGCGCGGACGAGCAGTACTTC
>TRBV6-2/TRBV6-3|-|TRBD2|TRBJ2-3|21
CASSYSGVAGLAGPGTDTQYF
TGTGCCAGCAGTTACTCGGGTGTAGCTGGACTAGCGGGCCCCGGCACAGATACGCAGTATTTT
>TRBV3-1|few|TRBD2|TRBJ2-1|17
CASSQTPAGVVYNEQFF
TGTGCCAGCAGCCAAACCCCAGCGGGAGTAGTTTACAATGAGCAGTTCTTC
>TRBV6-4|few|TRBD2|TRBJ2-1|16
CASSALAGSLLDEQFF
TGTGCCAGCAGTGCCTTAGCGGGGAGCCTTCTGGATGAGCAGTTCTTC
>TRBV15|few|TRBD1|TRBJ2-2|17
CATSSQYGQGNTGELFF
TGTGCCACCAGCAGCCAATACGGACAGGGGAACACCGGGGAGCTGTTTTTT
>TRBV5-1|many|-|TRBJ2-5|13
CASSLGWGETQYF
TGCGCCAGCAGCTTGGGCTGGGGAGAGACCCAGTACTTC
>TRBV4-1|-|TRBD2|TRBJ2-5|19
CASSQSPELAGGPWETQYF
TGCGCCAGCAGCCAGTCCCCGGAACTAGCGGGAGGGCCTTGGGAGACCCAGTACTTC
>TRBV3-1|-|TRBD2|TRBJ2-7|15
CATSLGLAGNYEQYF
TGTGCCACCAGCCTTGGACTAGCGGGGAACTACGAGCAGTACTTC
>TRBV30|-|TRBD1|TRBJ2-1|13
CAWSQTGDNEQFF
TGTGCCTGGAGTCAAACAGGGGACAATGAGCAGTTCTTC
>TRBV4-1|-|TRBD2|TRBJ2-3|14
CASSQPGLEAAQYF
TGCGCCAGCAGCCAACCCGGACTAGAGGCTGCGCAGTATTTT
>TRBV7-7|few|TRBD1|TRBJ2-2|16
CASSLERGLGTGELFF
TGTGCCAGCAGCTTAGAAAGGGGGCTCGGCACCGGGGAGCTGTTTTTT
>TRBV5-1|-|TRBD1|TRBJ1-1|15
CASSAGTGENTEAFF
TGCGCCAGCAGCGCCGGGACAGGGGAGAACACTGAAGCTTTCTTT
>TRBV2|many|-|TRBJ2-2|13
CAKGAGNTGELFF
TGTGCCAAAGGGGCAGGTAACACCGGGGAGCTGTTTTTT
>TRBV27|few|TRBD1|TRBJ1-2|12
CASRTGGIGYTF
TGTGCCAGCAGGACAGGGGGCATTGGCTACACCTTC
>TRBV5-1|many|-|TRBJ1-6|16
CASSSYDRGMDSPLHF
TGCGCCAGCAGCTCGTATGACCGGGGTATGGATTCACCCCTCCACTTT
>TRBV6-1|few|-|TRBJ2-1|12
CASSPWGDEQFF
TGTGCCAGCAGTCCTTGGGGTGATGAGCAGTTCTTC
>TRBV13|few|-|TRBJ1-2|15
CASSLGSGSDYGYTF
TGTGCCAGCAGCTTAGGGTCCGGGAGTGACTATGGCTACACCTTC
>TRBV18|few|-|TRBJ1-1|15
CASSLEGGRNTEAFF
TGTGCCAGCTCACTAGAGGGGGGAAGGAACACTGAAGCTTTCTTT
>TRBV10-3|-|-|TRBJ2-7|12
CAISEGTYEQYF
TGTGCCATCAGTGAAGGGACCTACGAGCAGTACTTC
>TRBV11-3|few|TRBD2|TRBJ2-1|16
CASSARGVSSYNEQFF
TGTGCCAGCAGCGCCCGGGGGGTAAGCTCCTACAATGAGCAGTTCTTC
>TRBV5-1|-|TRBD1|TRBJ2-2|19
CASDDRGRSMGSNTGELFF
TGCGCCAGCGACGACAGGGGGCGCTCCATGGGTTCGAACACCGGGGAGCTGTTTTTT
>TRBV10-3|few|-|TRBJ2-1|15
CAISGRLGSYNEQFF
TGTGCCATCAGTGGCAGACTAGGCTCCTACAATGAGCAGTTCTTC